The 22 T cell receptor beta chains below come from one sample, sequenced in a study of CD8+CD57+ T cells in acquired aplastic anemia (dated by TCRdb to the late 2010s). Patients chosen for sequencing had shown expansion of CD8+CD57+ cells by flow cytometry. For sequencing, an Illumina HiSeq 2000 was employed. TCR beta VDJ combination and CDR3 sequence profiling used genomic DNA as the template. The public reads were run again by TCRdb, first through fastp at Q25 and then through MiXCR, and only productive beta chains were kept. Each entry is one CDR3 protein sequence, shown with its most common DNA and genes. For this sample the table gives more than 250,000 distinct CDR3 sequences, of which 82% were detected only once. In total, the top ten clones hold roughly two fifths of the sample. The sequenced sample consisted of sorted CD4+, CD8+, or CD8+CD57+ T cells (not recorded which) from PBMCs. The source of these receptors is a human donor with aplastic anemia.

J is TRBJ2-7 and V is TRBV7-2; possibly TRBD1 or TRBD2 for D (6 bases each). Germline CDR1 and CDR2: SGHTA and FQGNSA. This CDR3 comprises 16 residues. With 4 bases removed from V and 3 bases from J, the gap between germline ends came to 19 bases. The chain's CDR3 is CASSSAGVWGDYEQYF. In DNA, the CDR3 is TGTGCCAGCAGCTCTGCAGGGGTTTGGGGGGACTACGAGCAGTACTTC.

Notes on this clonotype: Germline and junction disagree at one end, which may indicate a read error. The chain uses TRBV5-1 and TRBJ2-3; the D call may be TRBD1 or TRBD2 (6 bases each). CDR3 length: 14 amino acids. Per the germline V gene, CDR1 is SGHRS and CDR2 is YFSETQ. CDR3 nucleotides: TGTGCCAGCAGCTTAGGGGGGCAAGTCACTGCGCAGTATTTT. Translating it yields CASSLGGQVTAQYF.

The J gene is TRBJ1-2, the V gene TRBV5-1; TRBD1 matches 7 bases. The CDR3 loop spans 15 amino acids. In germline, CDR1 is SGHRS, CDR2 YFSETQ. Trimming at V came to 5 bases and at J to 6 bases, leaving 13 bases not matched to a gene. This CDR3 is CASSDNDRVSNGYTF. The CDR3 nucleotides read TGCGCCAGCAGTGACAACGACAGGGTGTCCAATGGCTACACCTTC.

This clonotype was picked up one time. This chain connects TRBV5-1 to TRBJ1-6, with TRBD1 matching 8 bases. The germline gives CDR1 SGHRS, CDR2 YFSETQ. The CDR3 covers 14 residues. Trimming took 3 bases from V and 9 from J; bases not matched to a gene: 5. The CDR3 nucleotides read TGCGCCAGCAGCTCTGGACAGGGCTCTTCACCCCTCCACTTT. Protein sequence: CASSSGQGSSPLHF. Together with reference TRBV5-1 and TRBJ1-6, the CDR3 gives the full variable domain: KAGVTQTPRYLIKTRGQQVTLSCSPISGHRSVSWYQQTPGQGLQFLFEYFSETQRNKGNFPGRFSGRQFSNSRSEMNVSTLELGDSALYLCASSSGQGSSPLHFGNGTRLTVT.

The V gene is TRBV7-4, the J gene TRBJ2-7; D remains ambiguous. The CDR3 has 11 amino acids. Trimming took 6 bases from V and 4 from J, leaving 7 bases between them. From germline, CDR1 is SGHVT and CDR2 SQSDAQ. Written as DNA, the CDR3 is TGTGCCAGCAGTCCTAAGTACGAGCAGTACTTC. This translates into CASSPKYEQYF.

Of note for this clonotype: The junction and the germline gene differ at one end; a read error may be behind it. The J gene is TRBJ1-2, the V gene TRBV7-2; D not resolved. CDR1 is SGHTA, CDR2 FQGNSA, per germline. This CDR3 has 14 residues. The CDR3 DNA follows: TGTGCCAGCAGCTTACCGGGAGGTCCCGATGCGCAGAACTTC. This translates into CASSLPGGPDAQNF.

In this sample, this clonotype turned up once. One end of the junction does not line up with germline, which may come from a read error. The CDR3 loop reads CASSLYRTGKLFF. The CDR3 region has the DNA TGTGCCAGCAGTTTATACAGGACCGGAAAGCTGTTTTTC. The chain combines TRBV12-3 or TRBV12-4 with TRBJ2-2; tentative D call: TRBD1 (5 bases). CDR3 length: 13 residues.

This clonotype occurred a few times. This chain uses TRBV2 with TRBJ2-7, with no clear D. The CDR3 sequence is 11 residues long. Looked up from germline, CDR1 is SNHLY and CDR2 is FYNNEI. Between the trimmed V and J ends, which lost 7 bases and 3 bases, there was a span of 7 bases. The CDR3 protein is CASTLGYEQYF. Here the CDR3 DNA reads TGTGCCAGCACGCTCGGCTACGAGCAGTACTTC. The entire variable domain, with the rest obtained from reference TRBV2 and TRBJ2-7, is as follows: EPEVTQTPSHQVTQMGQEVILRCVPISNHLYFYWYRQILGQKVEFLVSFYNNEISEKSEIFDDQFSVERPDGSNFTLKIRSTKLEDSAMYFCASTLGYEQYFGPGTRLTVT.

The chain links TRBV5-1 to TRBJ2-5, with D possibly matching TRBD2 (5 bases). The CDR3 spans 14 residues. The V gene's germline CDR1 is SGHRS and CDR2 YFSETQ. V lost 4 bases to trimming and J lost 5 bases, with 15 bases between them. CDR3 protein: CASSSGSEHETQYF. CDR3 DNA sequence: TGCGCCAGCAGCAGCGGCAGCGAGCATGAGACCCAGTACTTC.

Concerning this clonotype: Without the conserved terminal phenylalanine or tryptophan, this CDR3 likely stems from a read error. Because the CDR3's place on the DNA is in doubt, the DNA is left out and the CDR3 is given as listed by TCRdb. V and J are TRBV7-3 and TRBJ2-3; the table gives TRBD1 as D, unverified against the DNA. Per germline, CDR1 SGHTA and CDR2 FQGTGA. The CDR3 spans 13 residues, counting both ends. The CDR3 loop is CASSVGQGPYEQY.

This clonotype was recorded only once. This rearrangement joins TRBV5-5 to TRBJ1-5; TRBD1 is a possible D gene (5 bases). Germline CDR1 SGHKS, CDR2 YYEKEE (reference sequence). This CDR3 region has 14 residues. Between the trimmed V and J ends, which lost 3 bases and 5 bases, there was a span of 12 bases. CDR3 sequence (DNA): TGTGCCAGCAGCTCGGGGGGGGAGGATCAGCCCCAGCATTTT. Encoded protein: CASSSGGEDQPQHF.

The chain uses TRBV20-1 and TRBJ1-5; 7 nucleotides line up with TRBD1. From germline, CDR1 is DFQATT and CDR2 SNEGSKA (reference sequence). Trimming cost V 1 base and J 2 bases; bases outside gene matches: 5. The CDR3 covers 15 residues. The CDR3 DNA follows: TGCAGTGCTAGAGGAAGTACAGGGGGCAATCAGCCCCAGCATTTT. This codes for CSARGSTGGNQPQHF.

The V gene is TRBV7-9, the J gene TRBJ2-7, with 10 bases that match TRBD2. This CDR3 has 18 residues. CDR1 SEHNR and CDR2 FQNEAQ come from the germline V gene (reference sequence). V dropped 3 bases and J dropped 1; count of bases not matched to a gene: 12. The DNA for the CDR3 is TGTGCCAGCAGCTTTCATACAAGCGGGGGGGGCCATTCCTACGAGCAGTACGTC. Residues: CASSFHTSGGGHSYEQYV.

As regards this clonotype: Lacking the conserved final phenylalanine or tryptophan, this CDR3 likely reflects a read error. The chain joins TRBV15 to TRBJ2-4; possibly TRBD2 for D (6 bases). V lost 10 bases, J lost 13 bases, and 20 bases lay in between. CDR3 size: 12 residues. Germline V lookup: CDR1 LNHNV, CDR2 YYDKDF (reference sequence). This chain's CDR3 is CASGGGGNLQYY. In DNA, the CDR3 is TGTGCCAGCGGCGGAGGCGGGAACCTACAGTACTAC.

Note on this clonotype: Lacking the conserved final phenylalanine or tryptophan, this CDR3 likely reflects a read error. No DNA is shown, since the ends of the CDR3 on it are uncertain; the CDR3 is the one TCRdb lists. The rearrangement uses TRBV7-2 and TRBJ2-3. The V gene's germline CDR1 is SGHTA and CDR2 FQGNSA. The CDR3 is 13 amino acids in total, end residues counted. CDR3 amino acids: CASSYGPTDTQFV.

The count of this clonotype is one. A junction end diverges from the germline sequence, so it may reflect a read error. The CDR3 nucleotides read TGTGCCAGCACCCTAGCGGGGGTCCCCTCTAGGGCCAACTTT. Protein: CASTLAGVPSRANF. The rearrangement joins TRBV7-6 to TRBJ2-3; TRBD2 matches 10 bases. The germline gives CDR1 SGHVS, CDR2 FNYEAQ. This CDR3 spans 14 amino acids.

This CDR3 reads CAISAGGPYNEQFF. The CDR3 coding sequence is TGTGCCATCAGTGCCGGGGGGCCCTACAATGAGCAGTTCTTC. The chain joins TRBV10-3 to TRBJ2-1; D might be TRBD2 (7 bases). CDR1 and CDR2 from the germline V gene are ENHRY and SYGVKD. V was clipped by 4 bases and J by 2 bases, with 9 bases between them. This CDR3 has 14 residues.

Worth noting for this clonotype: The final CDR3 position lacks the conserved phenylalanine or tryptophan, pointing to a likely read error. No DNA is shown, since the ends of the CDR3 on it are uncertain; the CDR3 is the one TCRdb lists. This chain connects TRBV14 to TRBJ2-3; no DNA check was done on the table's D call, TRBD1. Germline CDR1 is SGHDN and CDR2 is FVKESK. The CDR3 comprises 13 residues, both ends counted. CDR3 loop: CASSHDRPNRRNI.

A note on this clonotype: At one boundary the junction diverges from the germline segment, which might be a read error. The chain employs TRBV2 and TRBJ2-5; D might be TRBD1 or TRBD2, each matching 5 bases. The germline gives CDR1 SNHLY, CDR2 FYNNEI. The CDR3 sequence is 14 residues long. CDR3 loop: CASGDGGTHTQYFF. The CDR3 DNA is TGTGCCAGCGGGGACGGCGGCACGCATACGCAGTATTTTTTC.

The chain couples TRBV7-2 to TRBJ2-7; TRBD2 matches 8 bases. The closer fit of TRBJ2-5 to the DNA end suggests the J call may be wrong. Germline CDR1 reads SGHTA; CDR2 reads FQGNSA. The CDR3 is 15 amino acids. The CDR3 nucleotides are TGTGCCAGCAGTGCGACGGGCGGGGGGCAAGAGACCCAGTACTTC. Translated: CASSATGGGQETQYF.

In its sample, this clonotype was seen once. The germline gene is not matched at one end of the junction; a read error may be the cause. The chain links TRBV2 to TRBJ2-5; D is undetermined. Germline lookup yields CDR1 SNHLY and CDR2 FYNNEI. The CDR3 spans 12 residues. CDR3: CASGDVGTAPQF. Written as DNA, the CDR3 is TGTGCCAGCGGCGACGTAGGCACAGCCCCGCAGTTC.

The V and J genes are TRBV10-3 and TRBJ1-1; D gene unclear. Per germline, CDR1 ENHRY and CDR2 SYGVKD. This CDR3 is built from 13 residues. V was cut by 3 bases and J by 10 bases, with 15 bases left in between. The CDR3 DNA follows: TGTGCCATCAGTGACTGTTGGGGAACTTTAGCTTTCTTT. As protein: CAISDCWGTLAFF.